One and the same sample provided the 3 T cell receptor beta chains below, sequenced in a study of OX40 agonist ivuxolimab in advanced cancers. Sequenced by immunoSEQ multiplex PCR; TCRdb stores in-frame clones only, minus some. The sample shows around 15,000 clones, approximately 84% of them seen only once. The specimen was CD4+ or CD8+ T cells sorted from blood, collected in a trial of the OX40 agonist ivuxolimab. All receptors derive from an adult with an advanced solid tumor such as melanoma, head and neck, liver or kidney cancer.

Notes on this clone: At one of its ends the junction is not consistent with the germline gene, which may arise from a read error. The chain couples TRBV5-8 to TRBJ2-1; the D call may be TRBD1 or TRBD2 (6 bases each). The CDR3 spans 13 residues. CDR1 and CDR2 (germline): SGHTS, YDEGEE. The CDR3: CASSFGGPNGQFF. In DNA, the CDR3 is TGTGCCAGCAGCTTCGGGGGCCCCAATGGGCAGTTCTTC.

This chain joins TRBV9 and TRBJ1-1; D possibly corresponds to TRBD1 (6 bases). The CDR3 runs 17 residues. CDR1 and CDR2 (germline): SGDLS, YYNGEE. V lost 0 bases, J lost 2 bases, and 17 bases lay in between. The CDR3 bases are TGTGCCAGCAGCGTAGACCCCGGACAGTCCCTTAACACTGAAGCTTTCTTT. It specifies CASSVDPGQSLNTEAFF.

The chain links TRBV6-5 to TRBJ2-5; TRBD1 matches 11 bases. V trimming: 7 bases; J trimming: 2 bases; junction bases outside the gene matches: 6. This CDR3 is 15 amino acids long. CDR1 is MNHEY, CDR2 SVGAGI, per germline. The CDR3 nucleotides read TGTGCCAGCAAACGGACAGGGGGCCCTCAAGAGACCCAGTACTTC. Protein: CASKRTGGPQETQYF.